This T cell receptor beta chain was profiled in a study of T cell repertoires in cytomegalovirus infection. Study overall: Shared public TCR beta signatures pointed to both CMV infection and a matching HLA type. Broader study findings: CMV carriers with the relevant HLA were identified by cumulative public TCR beta family frequency. Clonotype analysis showed dominance of the ex vivo response by HLA-C-restricted CMV-specific TCR beta clonotypes.

TCRdb reanalysed the reads using MiXCR and keeps one entry per CDR3 protein. The sample has roughly 600,000 distinct CDR3 sequences, 24% seen once; the top ten hold 7% to 9%. Details on this clonotype: The antigen is not known.

From germline, CDR1 is MDHEN and CDR2 SYDVKM. The CDR3 covers 14 residues. The V end lost 3 bases, the J end lost 3 bases, and 11 bases lay between the germline ends. This sequence joins TRBV28 and TRBJ1-1; D may be TRBD1 (6 bases). The sample comprised CD8+ T cells from PBMCs. This sequence originates from a human donor in good health (CMV status not recorded). Some clones in this sample may be carry-over from other donors' samples. As DNA, the CDR3 is TGTGCCAGCAGTTTCACAGGGACGGACACTGAAGCTTTCTTT. It encodes CASSFTGTDTEAFF.